The next 20 T cell receptor beta chains were all read from a single sample in a study of regulatory T cells in long-lasting Graves disease. Combining iRepertoire HTBI primers with Arm-PCR of CDR3 regions, the authors built TCR beta libraries. TCRdb re-analysed the multiplex PCR reads in MiXCR, keeping a single row per CDR3 protein. This table holds approximately 360,000 distinct CDR3 sequences, 12% found once. Time point reported: newly diagnosed GD, antithyroid drugs for less than 3 months. PBMCs were the source of the RNA used for TCR sequencing. These data also featured in a second study, about T cells in Graves' hyperthyroidism and ophthalmopathy.

Specimen: peripheral blood mononuclear cells (PBMCs), collected at new diagnosis, from a patient treated with antithyroid drugs. These receptors all come from a woman between 18 and 29 years old with Graves disease.

For this clonotype: A junction boundary mismatches the germline segment, possibly from a read error. This rearrangement joins TRBV2 to TRBJ1-5; D unresolved. The germline V gene has CDR1 SNHLY and CDR2 FYNNEI. CDR3 length: 21 residues. CDR3 in DNA: TGTGCCGGCAGTAAACACACCTCGAGGAAAAACAGAACCTTATCACCTCAGCCCCAGCATTTT. Protein sequence: CAGSKHTSRKNRTLSPQPQHF.

This clonotype was seen repeatedly, ten times or more. This chain connects TRBV28 to TRBJ2-7; D may be TRBD1 (5 bases). CDR1 and CDR2 from the germline V gene are MDHEN and SYDVKM. The CDR3 is made up of 13 amino acids. Trimming cost V 5 bases and J 5 bases, with 13 bases left between them. The CDR3 DNA is TGTGCCAGCAGTCCCCCCAGGGTCCACGAGCAGTACTTC. Translated, it gives CASSPPRVHEQYF.

This clonotype was recorded many times. The rearrangement uses TRBV10-3 and TRBJ2-2, with unresolved D. The germline CDR1 and CDR2 sequences are ENHRY and SYGVKD. This CDR3 spans 12 amino acids. V lost 10 bases and J 7 bases, leaving 13 bases between the germline ends. Here the CDR3 DNA reads TGTGCCACCCGAAGGGTCGACGGGGAGCTGTTTTTT. This encodes CATRRVDGELFF.

This clonotype was seen at least ten times. The genes are TRBV5-1 and TRBJ2-3; 9 bases align to TRBD1. Germline V gene sequence: CDR1 SGHRS, CDR2 YFSETQ. Trimming took 5 bases from V and 6 from J; bases not matched to a gene: 4. The CDR3 is 13 amino acids. CDR3 protein: CASRGQGMDTQYF. CDR3 in DNA: TGCGCCAGCAGGGGACAGGGCATGGATACGCAGTATTTT.

On this clonotype: This may arise from a read error, as a much more abundant clone is one base away. The chain uses TRBV28 and TRBJ2-3, with TRBD2 matching over 11 bases. The germline V gene has CDR1 MDHEN and CDR2 SYDVKM. The CDR3 extends over 16 amino acids. The junction had 13 bases not matched to a gene; V was cut back by 10 bases and J by 4 bases. The CDR3 coding sequence is TGTGCCACCACTGCCTCGACTAGCGGGATTTCAGATACGCAGTATTTT. Its protein is CATTASTSGISDTQYF.

This clonotype was detected ten times or more. This chain connects TRBV12-3 or TRBV12-4 to TRBJ1-4, with 7 bases lining up with TRBD1. Losses at the gene ends were 7 bases for V and 6 bases for J; bases not matched to a gene: 11. CDR3 length: 15 amino acids. The CDR3 nucleotides are TGTGCCAGCACCCCGATCGACAGGGATGATGAAAAACTGTTTTTT. It encodes CASTPIDRDDEKLFF.

This clonotype was seen ten or more times. V gene TRBV7-2 combines with J gene TRBJ1-6; tentatively, D is TRBD1 (5 bases). Trimming left V 2 bases short and J 8 bases short, with 7 bases between. The V gene's germline CDR1 is SGHTA and CDR2 FQGNSA. The CDR3 loop spans 13 amino acids. Here the CDR3 reads CASSLTRDSPLHF. As DNA, the CDR3 is TGTGCCAGCAGCTTAACCAGGGATTCACCCCTCCACTTT.

This clonotype was seen many times. One junction end does not reproduce the germline sequence, and a read error may be involved. This chain connects TRBV5-1 to TRBJ2-1, with 9 positions matching TRBD1. Per germline, CDR1 SGHRS and CDR2 YFSETQ. The CDR3 has 15 residues. CDR3: CASSSPGQGYNEQFF. Written as DNA, the CDR3 is TGTGCCAGCAGTTCGCCGGGACAGGGCTACAATGAGCAGTTCTTC.

This clonotype was detected only a few times. Without the conserved terminal phenylalanine or tryptophan, this CDR3 likely stems from a read error. The CDR3 nucleotides are TGTGCCAGCAGCTCGGTTGGGGATACGCAGTATCTT. Translating it yields CASSSVGDTQYL. The rearrangement links TRBV11-3 to TRBJ2-3, with D unclear. Per germline, CDR1 SGHNT and CDR2 YENEEA. This CDR3 is built from 12 residues. V lost 4 bases and J lost 6, with 8 bases in between.

As concerns this clonotype: Just one base apart from a much larger clone, this may be a read error. The chain recombines TRBV20-1 with TRBJ2-2; possible D gene TRBD1, 6 bases. Looked up from germline, CDR1 is DFQATT and CDR2 is SNEGSKA (reference sequence). Trimming took 2 bases from V and 0 from J, leaving 13 bases between them. CDR3 length equals 16 residues. The CDR3 region is CSARPPRGTNTGELFF. The CDR3 region has the DNA TGCAGTGCTAGACCCCCGAGGGGGACGAACACCGGGGAGCTGTTTTTT.

The genes are TRBV4-3 and TRBJ1-2; TRBD1 aligns across 7 bases. J was trimmed by 4 bases and V by 4 bases; bases with no gene match: 21. Per the germline V gene, CDR1 is LGHNA and CDR2 is YSLEER. CDR3 length equals 19 residues. This CDR3 is CASSLHWTGDRQGAYGYTF. The CDR3 DNA reads TGCGCCAGCAGCCTTCACTGGACAGGCGACAGACAAGGGGCCTATGGCTACACCTTC.

In this sample, this clonotype turned up many times. The chain links TRBV24-1 to TRBJ2-7; D might be TRBD1 (6 bases). The V end lost 8 bases, the J end lost 0 bases, and 10 bases lay between the germline ends. The CDR3 contains 13 residues. Germline V CDR1 and CDR2: KGHDR, SFDVKD. CDR3 in amino acids: CATMGASSYEQYF. The CDR3 region has the DNA TGTGCCACCATGGGGGCGAGCTCCTACGAGCAGTACTTC.

The sample holds many counts of this clonotype. The V call is TRBV29-1, the J call TRBJ1-2; 8 bases agree with TRBD1. Looked up from germline, CDR1 is SQVTM and CDR2 is ANQGSEA. V lost 6 bases, J lost 8 bases, and 11 bases stayed unmatched. The CDR3 has 13 amino acids. The CDR3 nucleotides read TGCAGCGTCGATCAGGACAGGGTTTACGGCTACACCTTC. Its translation is CSVDQDRVYGYTF. Full variable domain (missing parts from reference TRBV29-1 and TRBJ1-2): SAVISQKPSRDICQRGTSLTIQCQVDSQVTMMFWYRQQPGQSLTLIATANQGSEATYESGFVIDKFPISRPNLTFSTLTVSNMSPEDSSIYLCSVDQDRVYGYTFGSGTRLTVV.

This clonotype came up many times. This chain connects TRBV7-3 to TRBJ2-2; D perhaps matches TRBD1 (6 bases). V was trimmed by 5 bases and J by 5 bases, leaving 12 bases between them. The CDR3 is 14 amino acids. Germline V gene lookup returns CDR1 SGHTA and CDR2 FQGTGA. CDR3: CASSVHRETGELFF. The CDR3 DNA follows: TGTGCCAGCAGCGTGCACAGGGAAACCGGGGAGCTGTTTTTT.

This clonotype showed up many times. The V and J genes are TRBV28 and TRBJ1-1; D is possibly TRBD1 (5 bases). CDR3 length equals 15 residues. CDR1 MDHEN and CDR2 SYDVKM come from the germline V gene. The ends were cut back, 3 bases at V and 3 bases at J, with 14 bases in the middle. CDR3 DNA: TGTGCCAGCAGTTTGGCCCGGGGGATGGACACTGAAGCTTTCTTT. This codes for CASSLARGMDTEAFF.

This clonotype was counted many times. The V and J genes are TRBV6-1 and TRBJ1-1, with D hard to call. Germline loops: CDR1 MNHNS, CDR2 SASEGT. Between the trimmed V and J ends, which lost 6 bases and 8 bases, there was a span of 13 bases. The CDR3 is 12 amino acids. In nucleotides, the CDR3 is TGTGCCAGCAGCTGGGCCGATACCGAAGCTTTCTTT. It codes for CASSWADTEAFF.

The table lists this clonotype with many counts. The chain uses TRBV7-2 and TRBJ1-3; 8 nucleotides align to TRBD1. V trimming: 5 bases; J trimming: 3 bases; junction bases outside the gene matches: 18. The CDR3 length is 19 residues. Germline values: CDR1 SGHTA, CDR2 FQGNSA. As DNA, the CDR3 is TGTGCCAGCAGCCCTTCACCATTCAGGGGGCAGTTAAGTGGAAACACCATATATTTT. The encoded protein is CASSPSPFRGQLSGNTIYF.

The chain recombines TRBV12-5 with TRBJ2-5; D is possibly TRBD2 (6 bases). CDR1 is LGHNT and CDR2 is FRNRAP in the germline V gene. The CDR3 has 13 residues. V was trimmed by 3 bases and J by 6 bases, leaving 11 bases between them. CDR3: CASGFGTEKTQYF. CDR3 DNA sequence: TGTGCTAGTGGTTTTGGGACTGAGAAGACCCAGTACTTC.

This chain uses TRBV12-3 or TRBV12-4 with TRBJ2-2; 9 nucleotides match TRBD2. The CDR3 loop spans 14 amino acids. With V trimmed by 5 bases and J by 7 bases, 5 bases remained unmatched. The DNA for the CDR3 is TGTGCCAGCAGTGTGAGCGGGGGGATCGGGGAGCTGTTTTTT. Protein product: CASSVSGGIGELFF.

This clonotype has at least ten counts. The chain recombines TRBV28 with TRBJ1-6, with 8 bases aligning to TRBD1. Unmatched junction bases numbered 19, after V lost 6 bases and J lost 0 bases. The CDR3 sequence is 21 residues long. CDR1 is MDHEN and CDR2 is SYDVKM in the germline V gene. The CDR3 nucleotides are TGTGCCAGCAGCCTCAGGACAGGGTGGGCACCCTTAACCTCCTATAATTCACCCCTCCACTTT. Its protein product is CASSLRTGWAPLTSYNSPLHF.